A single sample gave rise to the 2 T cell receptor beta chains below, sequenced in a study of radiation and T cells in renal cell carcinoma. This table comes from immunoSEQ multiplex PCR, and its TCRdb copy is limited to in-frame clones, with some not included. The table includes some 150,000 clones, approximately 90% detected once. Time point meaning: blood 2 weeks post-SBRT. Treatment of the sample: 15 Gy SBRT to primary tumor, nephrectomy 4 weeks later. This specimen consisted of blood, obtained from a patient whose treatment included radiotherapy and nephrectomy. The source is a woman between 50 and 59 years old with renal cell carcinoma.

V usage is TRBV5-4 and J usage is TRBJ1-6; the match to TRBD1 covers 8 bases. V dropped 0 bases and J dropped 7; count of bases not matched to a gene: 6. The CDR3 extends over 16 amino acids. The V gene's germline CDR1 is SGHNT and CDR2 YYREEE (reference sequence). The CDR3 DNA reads TGTGCCAGCAGCTTGGATCCAGGGGGCGTGAATTCACCCCTCCACTTT. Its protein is CASSLDPGGVNSPLHF.

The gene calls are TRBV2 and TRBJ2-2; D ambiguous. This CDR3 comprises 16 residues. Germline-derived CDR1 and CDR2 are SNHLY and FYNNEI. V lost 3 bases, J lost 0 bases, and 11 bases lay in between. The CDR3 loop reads CASSEGWGSNTGELFF. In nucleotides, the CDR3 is TGTGCCAGCAGTGAGGGTTGGGGATCGAACACCGGGGAGCTGTTTTTT.